These 9 T cell receptor beta chains were sequenced from one sample in a study of blood T cell repertoires in COVID-19 (dated by TCRdb to between 2020 and 2021). Library construction relied on the immunoSEQ multiplex PCR assay. TCRdb stores this immuneACCESS table with in-frame sequences only. Part of the clones is absent; in the studies checked, under half of the shortfall reflects unresolved V genes, and no reason is known for the rest. A total of more than 250,000 clones appear in this sample, around 90% of them only once. Clones ranked in the top ten supply over 5.5% of the sample. The material sequenced was peripheral blood. The receptors shown here come from a woman aged 45-65 years with COVID-19, enrolled during active disease.

CDR3: CASSLVAAGVRDTQYF. The CDR3 DNA follows: TGTGCCAGCAGCTTAGTAGCTGCCGGAGTGAGGGATACGCAGTATTTT. The chain joins TRBV7-2 to TRBJ2-3; D not resolved. CDR3 length equals 16 residues. Germline loops: CDR1 SGHTA, CDR2 FQGNSA. V dropped 1 base and J dropped 6 bases, with 17 bases sitting between them.

In this sample, this clone turned up once. Here the CDR3 reads CASSLWAAIGNTIYF. CDR3 nucleotide sequence: TGTGCCAGCAGCTTATGGGCCGCAATCGGAAACACCATATATTTT. The rearrangement joins TRBV11-2 to TRBJ1-3; D unresolved. The CDR3 consists of 15 residues. Trimming took 2 bases from V and 4 from J, leaving 12 bases between them. The V gene's germline CDR1 is SGHAT and CDR2 FQNNGV.

The CDR3 DNA follows: TGTGCCAGCAGCCAGGGGGGGAGCGGGAGCTTCGCAGATACGCAGTATTTT. It yields the protein CASSQGGSGSFADTQYF. This chain links TRBV4-2 with TRBJ2-3; 8 nucleotides agree with TRBD2. Germline values: CDR1 LGHNA, CDR2 YNFKEQ. The J segment lost 4 bases and the V segment lost 3 bases, leaving 12 bases of the junction unmatched. CDR3 length: 17 amino acids.

This clone has just a few counts. The V and J genes are TRBV10-3 and TRBJ2-7, with TRBD2 identical over 11 bases. V lost 3 bases to trimming and J lost 1 base; unmatched junction nucleotides: 8. The CDR3 spans 17 residues. Germline V gives CDR1 ENHRY, CDR2 SYGVKD. The CDR3 sequence is CAISEASGTSGSYEQYF. The CDR3, as DNA: TGTGCCATCAGTGAAGCCAGCGGGACTAGCGGATCCTACGAGCAGTACTTC.

V gene TRBV28 combines with J gene TRBJ1-1; 10 positions agree with TRBD1. Germline V lookup: CDR1 MDHEN, CDR2 SYDVKM. CDR3 size: 17 residues. V gave up 0 bases and J gave up 0 bases; unmatched junction bases: 4. CDR3 sequence: CASSLWGQGIMNTEAFF. The CDR3 nucleotides are TGTGCCAGCAGTTTATGGGGACAGGGGATTATGAACACTGAAGCTTTCTTT.

The CDR3 DNA reads TGTGCCAGCAGTTTTCTTAGACAGGGGTTGAATGAGCAGTTCTTC. This sequence encodes CASSFLRQGLNEQFF. This sequence joins TRBV27 and TRBJ2-1, with 8 bases that match TRBD1. The CDR3 length is 15 residues. The V gene end was trimmed by 3 bases and the J gene end by 7 bases; junction bases not matched to a gene: 8. From germline, CDR1 is MNHEY and CDR2 SMNVEV (reference sequence).

The chain carries TRBV3-1 (or the pseudogene TRBV3-2) and TRBJ2-3; 11 nucleotides agree with TRBD2. The V gene's germline CDR1 is LGHDT and CDR2 YNNKEL (reference sequence). After removal of 4 bases from V and 6 bases from J, the junction contained 12 bases not matched to a gene. The length of the CDR3 is 17 residues. CDR3: CASSPRALAGGRDTQYF. CDR3 DNA sequence: TGTGCCAGCAGCCCCAGAGCCCTAGCGGGAGGTAGGGATACGCAGTATTTT.

V gene TRBV27 combines with J gene TRBJ2-7, with 7 bases identical to TRBD2. V was pared by 5 bases and J by 0 bases, with 10 bases of the junction left unmatched. Per the germline V gene, CDR1 is MNHEY and CDR2 is SMNVEV (reference sequence). The CDR3 covers 16 residues. For the CDR3, the DNA is TGTGCCAGCAGTATACGCTCCGGGACTACCTCCTACGAGCAGTACTTC. Its translation is CASSIRSGTTSYEQYF.

This rearrangement joins TRBV19 to TRBJ2-7, with 9 bases identical to TRBD2. This CDR3 comprises 16 residues. V shed 3 bases, J shed 4 bases, and the junction held 10 bases outside the gene matches. CDR1 and CDR2 from the germline V gene are LNHDA and SQIVND (reference sequence). CDR3 nucleotide sequence: TGTGCCAGTAGTATTAGCGGGAGCTTGGGAACGTACGAGCAGTACTTC. This encodes CASSISGSLGTYEQYF.